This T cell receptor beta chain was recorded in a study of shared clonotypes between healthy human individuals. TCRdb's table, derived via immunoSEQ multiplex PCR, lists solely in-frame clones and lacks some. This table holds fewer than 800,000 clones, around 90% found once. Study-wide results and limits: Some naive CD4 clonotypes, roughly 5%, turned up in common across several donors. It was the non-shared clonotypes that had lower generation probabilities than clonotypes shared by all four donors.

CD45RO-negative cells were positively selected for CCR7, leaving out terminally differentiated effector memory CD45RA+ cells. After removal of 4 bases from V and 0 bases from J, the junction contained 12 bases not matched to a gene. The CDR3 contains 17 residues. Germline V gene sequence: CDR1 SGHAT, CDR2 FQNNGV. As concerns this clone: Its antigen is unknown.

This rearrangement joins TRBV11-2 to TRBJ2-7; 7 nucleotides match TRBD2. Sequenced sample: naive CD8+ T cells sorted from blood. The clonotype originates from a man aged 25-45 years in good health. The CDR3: CASSSHKLLASSYEQYF. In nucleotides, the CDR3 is TGTGCCAGCAGCTCTCACAAATTACTAGCGAGCTCCTACGAGCAGTACTTC.